This TCR beta chain is drawn from a study of cytomegalovirus exposure and HLA in healthy donors. Findings of the study overall: Usually a TCR sequence was rare, but some public TCRs were found in many donors. TCR beta V segments were, for the most part, productive about 87% or about 30% of the time in an earlier analysis.

The table lists this clone with a few counts. Its antigen is as yet unknown. This CDR3 has 16 residues. Germline V gene data show CDR1 as SGHAT and CDR2 as FQNNGV. Trimming stripped 5 bases from V and 4 bases from J, with 21 bases between. The PCR used 60 Vbeta and 13 Jbeta primers. TCRdb's copy holds only in-frame clones and misses some; the assay was immunoSEQ multiplex PCR. The data contain approximately 100,000 clones, about 83% of them singletons. The receptor comes from a female donor in good health and CMV-seropositive. The chain couples TRBV11-2 to TRBJ2-7; D perhaps matches TRBD1 (5 bases). Sample: PBMCs. CDR3 in amino acids: CASSLGQGGIDYEQYF. CDR3 sequence (DNA): TGTGCCAGCAGCCTAGGCCAGGGTGGGATAGATTACGAGCAGTACTTC.